This T cell receptor beta chain was recovered during a study of chemoradiotherapy in HPV16-positive cancers. Whole-study context: Candidate HPV-specific clones and shared TCR motifs came from two HPV16-positive patients.

Over chemoradiotherapy, repertoires were sampled more than once. Remarks on this clone: As yet, its antigen is unknown.

The assay was immunoSEQ multiplex PCR, and TCRdb's table has in-frame clones only and misses some. The repertoire consists of about 12,000 clones, with 60% to 80% occurring once and the leading ten covering 0.9% to 0.95%. Overall study findings and caveats: In HPV16-positive patients, HPV-responsive T-cell expansion tracked better recurrence-free survival. During treatment, candidate HPV-specific clones and E7-related motifs expanded in tumor.

The CDR3 consists of 13 residues. CDR1 and CDR2 (germline): KGHSH, LQKENI. V lost 1 base and J lost 5, with 8 bases in between. This chain connects TRBV18 to TRBJ2-5; D remains unclear. The receptor was isolated from a human donor with HPV-associated anogenital cancer. This specimen was acquired from a patient who underwent chemoradiotherapy. CDR3: CASSPQGGETQYF. DNA of the CDR3: TGTGCCAGCTCACCACAGGGTGGGGAGACCCAGTACTTC.